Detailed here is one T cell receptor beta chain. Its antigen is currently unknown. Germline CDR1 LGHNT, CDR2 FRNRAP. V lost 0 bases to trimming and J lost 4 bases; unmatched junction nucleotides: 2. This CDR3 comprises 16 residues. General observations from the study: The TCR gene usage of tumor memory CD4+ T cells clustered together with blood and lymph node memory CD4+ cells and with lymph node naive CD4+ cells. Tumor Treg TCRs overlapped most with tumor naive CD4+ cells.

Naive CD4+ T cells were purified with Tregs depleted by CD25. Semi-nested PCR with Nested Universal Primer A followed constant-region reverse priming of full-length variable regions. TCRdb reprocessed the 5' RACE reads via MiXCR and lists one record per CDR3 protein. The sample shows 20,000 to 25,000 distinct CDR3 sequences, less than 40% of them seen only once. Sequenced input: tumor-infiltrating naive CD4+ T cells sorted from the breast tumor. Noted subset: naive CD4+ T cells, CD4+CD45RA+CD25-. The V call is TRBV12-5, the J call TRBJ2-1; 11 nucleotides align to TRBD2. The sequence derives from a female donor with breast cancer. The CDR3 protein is CASGLVTSGRYNEQFF. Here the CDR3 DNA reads TGTGCTAGTGGTTTGGTAACTAGCGGGAGATACAATGAGCAGTTCTTC. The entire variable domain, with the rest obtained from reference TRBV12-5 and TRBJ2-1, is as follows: DARVTQTPRHKVTEMGQEVTMRCQPILGHNTVFWYRQTMMQGLELLAYFRNRAPLDDSGMPKDRFSAEMPDATLATLKIQPSEPRDSAVYFCASGLVTSGRYNEQFFGPGTRLTVL.